Described below is a single TCR beta chain sequence and its context. This sample stems from a study of Ad26.COV2.S vaccination and SARS-CoV-2 variants. Regarding treatment: 19 received Ad26.COV2.S at low or high dose, single or two shots; 5 received placebo; per-sample allocation not given. The investigators took samples on day 63 after the first vaccine or placebo injection. It was Wuhan-strain SARS-CoV-2 spike that the Ad26 vaccine vector expressed. The CDR3 contains 14 residues. V lost 6 bases, J lost 2 bases, and 3 bases stayed unmatched. The germline gives CDR1 MDHEN, CDR2 SYDVKM. The method was immunoSEQ multiplex PCR; TCRdb's version includes in-frame clones alone and lacks a portion of them. The top ten hold about 13% of the sample, which has approximately 480,000 clones, approximately 90% seen once.

J is TRBJ2-2 and V is TRBV28, with TRBD1 matching over 7 bases. Sequencing was performed on peripheral blood, taken in a trial of Ad26.COV2.S vaccine versus placebo. This receptor was obtained from a person aged 18-65 years who received the Ad26.COV2.S COVID-19 vaccine or a placebo. CDR3 residues: CASRPGGNTGELFF. In nucleotides, the CDR3 is TGTGCCAGCAGACCAGGGGGAAACACCGGGGAGCTGTTTTTT.